This entry is about one T cell receptor (beta chain). Its target is not known. This entry comes from a study of cytomegalovirus exposure and HLA in healthy donors. This CDR3 comprises 13 residues. The V and J ends lost 4 bases and 4 bases respectively, with 10 bases between them. Germline V gives CDR1 SNHLY, CDR2 FYNNEI. Study-wide results and caveats: Association with HLA alleles at 0.05 false discovery rate was found for around 17,000 TCR beta sequences in a later analysis.

The PCR was carried out with 60 Vbeta primers and 13 Jbeta primers. Clones were read by immunoSEQ multiplex PCR, and TCRdb kept only the in-frame ones, dropping some. The sample has around 75,000 clones. The rearrangement links TRBV2 to TRBJ1-2, with no clear D. The sample consisted of PBMCs. The TCR comes from a middle-aged man in good health and CMV-seronegative. The CDR3 coding sequence is TGTGCCAGCAGTGGGTGGTCTAGCTATGGCTACACCTTC. It translates to CASSGWSSYGYTF.